The 13 T cell receptor beta chains presented below share a single source sample, sequenced in a study of blood T cell repertoires in COVID-19 (dated by TCRdb to the early 2020s). The library was produced with the immunoSEQ multiplex PCR assay. Drawn from immuneACCESS, this table holds only the in-frame rearrangements with V and J called that TCRdb kept. Clones are partly lost; checked studies trace under half to an unresolved V gene and leave the rest unexplained. This sample lists about 86,000 clones; roughly 78% were detected once. The ten biggest clones cover approximately 1.3% of the sample. The sample consisted of peripheral blood. The receptors were gathered from a woman of 80 years or more with acute or convalescent COVID-19.

V gene TRBV10-3 combines with J gene TRBJ2-5, with D perhaps TRBD1 (5 bases). The CDR3 consists of 12 residues. With 6 bases removed from V and 4 bases from J, the gap between germline ends came to 9 bases. Germline V gene lookup returns CDR1 ENHRY and CDR2 SYGVKD. This CDR3 reads CAISPTGETQYF. The CDR3 DNA reads as TGTGCCATCAGCCCCACAGGAGAGACCCAGTACTTC.

The V gene is TRBV3-1 (or the pseudogene TRBV3-2), the J gene TRBJ2-1; 10 bases agree with TRBD2. With V trimmed by 4 bases and J by 3 bases, 3 bases remained unmatched. The CDR3 contains 15 residues. Germline V gene lookup returns CDR1 LGHDT and CDR2 YNNKEL (reference sequence). CDR3 coding DNA: TGTGCCAGCAGCCTTACTAGCGGGATCTACAATGAGCAGTTCTTC. Translation gives CASSLTSGIYNEQFF.

The chain links TRBV5-4 to TRBJ1-1; no clear D. Germline CDR1 reads SGHNT; CDR2 reads YYREEE (reference sequence). V gave up 1 base and J gave up 4 bases, with 8 bases separating them. CDR3 size: 13 residues. CDR3 DNA: TGTGCCAGCAGCTTGCAAACGGGCACTGAAGCTTTCTTT. Amino acid sequence: CASSLQTGTEAFF. The whole variable domain, filled in from reference TRBV5-4 and TRBJ1-1, reads ETGVTQSPTHLIKTRGQQVTLRCSSQSGHNTVSWYQQALGQGPQFIFQYYREEENGRGNFPPRFSGLQFPNYSSELNVNALELDDSALYLCASSLQTGTEAFFGQGTRLTVV.

The chain's CDR3 is CATSRNQDRGGTDTQYF. The CDR3 coding sequence is TGTGCCACCAGCAGAAACCAAGACAGGGGAGGCACAGATACGCAGTATTTT. The genes are TRBV15 and TRBJ2-3; 8 bases match TRBD1. Germline V gene sequence: CDR1 LNHNV, CDR2 YYDKDF (reference sequence). This CDR3 contains 17 residues. The junction had 8 bases not matched to a gene; V was cut back by 2 bases and J by 1 base. Using reference TRBV15 and TRBJ2-3 for the parts outside the CDR3, the full variable domain is DAMVIQNPRYQVTQFGKPVTLSCSQTLNHNVMYWYQQKSSQAPKLLFHYYDKDFNNEADTPDNFQSRRPNTSFCFLDIRSPGLGDTAMYLCATSRNQDRGGTDTQYFGPGTRLTVL.

This chain joins TRBV14 and TRBJ2-5; 8 bases map to TRBD2. V lost 8 bases to trimming and J lost 5 bases; unmatched junction nucleotides: 13. The germline gives CDR1 SGHDN, CDR2 FVKESK. CDR3 length: 15 amino acids. CDR3 DNA sequence: TGTGCCAGCGGGTCTCAACGGGAGGGTTCGGAGACCCAGTACTTC. It encodes CASGSQREGSETQYF.

V and J are TRBV6-5 and TRBJ2-7; 9 bases are shared with TRBD1. The CDR3 consists of 15 residues. Germline values: CDR1 MNHEY, CDR2 SVGAGI. V shed 2 bases, J shed 1 base, and the junction held 3 bases outside the gene matches. CDR3 sequence (DNA): TGTGCCAGCAGTTACGGACAGGGGAGATCCTACGAGCAGTACTTC. It yields the protein CASSYGQGRSYEQYF.

This clone was observed a handful of times. V usage is TRBV2 and J usage is TRBJ2-5; weak D call: TRBD2 (6 bases). The CDR3 length is 16 residues. The germline V gene has CDR1 SNHLY and CDR2 FYNNEI. V was shortened by 4 bases and J by 4 bases, with 19 bases between the two germline ends. The CDR3 here is CASSVFRTKGGETQYF. In DNA, the CDR3 is TGTGCCAGCAGTGTGTTCAGAACCAAGGGAGGAGAGACCCAGTACTTC.

The chain carries TRBV5-1 and TRBJ1-1; 8 bases line up with TRBD1. The CDR3 is 16 residues long. CDR1 and CDR2 from the germline V gene are SGHRS and YFSETQ. Trimming removed 0 bases from V and 0 bases from J; junction bases left unmatched: 4. The CDR3 reads CASSLGQGFMNTEAFF. The CDR3 DNA reads as TGCGCCAGCAGCTTGGGACAGGGGTTCATGAACACTGAAGCTTTCTTT.

This CDR3 is CASSDPTGLTDTQYF. DNA for the CDR3: TGCGCCAGCAGTGACCCAACGGGTTTAACAGATACGCAGTATTTT. The chain joins TRBV10-1 to TRBJ2-3, with unresolved D. V was pared by 3 bases and J by 3 bases, with 13 bases between. This CDR3 comprises 15 residues. Per germline, CDR1 WNHNN and CDR2 SYGVQD (reference sequence).

The rearrangement joins TRBV5-1 to TRBJ1-1; D might be TRBD1 (6 bases). Trimming pared 2 bases from V and 0 bases from J, leaving 14 bases between. CDR3 size: 16 residues. In germline, CDR1 is SGHRS, CDR2 YFSETQ. The CDR3 region is CASSFQQGYMNTEAFF. Written as DNA, the CDR3 is TGCGCCAGCAGCTTCCAACAGGGATACATGAACACTGAAGCTTTCTTT.

V usage is TRBV5-1 and J usage is TRBJ2-3; TRBD2 matches 7 bases. The V gene's germline CDR1 is SGHRS and CDR2 YFSETQ. V trimming: 7 bases; J trimming: 4 bases; junction bases outside the gene matches: 12. This CDR3 contains 15 residues. DNA for the CDR3: TGCGCCAGCGCTCGGGACGGGGCGGGGGCAGATACGCAGTATTTT. This codes for CASARDGAGADTQYF.

This clone occurred a few times. The J gene is TRBJ2-7, the V gene TRBV2, with D tentatively TRBD2 (7 bases). Trimming removed 6 bases at V and 2 bases at J, with 14 bases between. CDR1 and CDR2 from the germline V gene are SNHLY and FYNNEI. There are 14 residues in the CDR3. The CDR3 loop is CASSAGGGAYEQYF. The DNA of the CDR3 is TGTGCCAGCAGCGCCGGAGGGGGGGCCTACGAGCAGTACTTC.

The genes are TRBV19 and TRBJ1-2, with D tentatively TRBD1 (6 bases). V shed 8 bases and J shed 8 bases, with 21 bases lying between them. Per the germline V gene, CDR1 is LNHDA and CDR2 is SQIVND (reference sequence). This CDR3 spans 14 amino acids. The CDR3 loop is CASRTGGRINGYTF. The CDR3 DNA reads as TGTGCCAGTCGAACTGGGGGCAGAATAAACGGCTACACCTTC. The full variable domain, in which reference TRBV19 and TRBJ1-2 provide the parts outside the CDR3, is DGGITQSPKYLFRKEGQNVTLSCEQNLNHDAMYWYRQDPGQGLRLIYYSQIVNDFQKGDIAEGYSVSREKKESFPLTVTSAQKNPTAFYLCASRTGGRINGYTFGSGTRLTVV.